This TCR beta chain was documented in a study of identical twins. Study-level findings and limits: Twins' surplus sharing was weaker for beta out-of-frame sequences.

Each CDR3 protein is one row after TCRdb ran MiXCR on the 5' RACE reads. The data show about 260,000 distinct CDR3 sequences, roughly 7% seen once. This clonotype was seen a handful of times. The antigen is not known. The CDR3 is 19 residues long. The germline gives CDR1 MNHNS, CDR2 SASEGT. Losses at the gene ends were 6 bases for V and 4 bases for J; bases not matched to a gene: 19. This sample also appeared in a second study, on yellow fever vaccine responses in identical twins.

The chain couples TRBV6-1 to TRBJ2-5; TRBD2 agrees at 11 bases. This receptor was taken from a woman between 18 and 29 years old in good health. Specimen: memory (CD45RO+) T cells sorted from blood. Written as DNA, the CDR3 is TGTGCCAGCAGGCACACTAGCGGGGGCCGTTCTCTCAGAATAGAGACCCAGTACTTC. This translates into CASRHTSGGRSLRIETQYF.